Below are 30 T cell receptor beta chains sequenced from a single sample in a study of T-cell memory formation after mild COVID-19. TCRdb itself ran the 5' RACE reads through MiXCR, one entry per CDR3 protein. The sample has roughly 450,000 distinct CDR3 sequences; approximately 18% are singletons. The specimen sequenced was PBMCs or a T cell subset sorted from them (not recorded which). Receptors were obtained from an adult woman who had mild COVID-19 (a few samples of this study predate the infection). Cell type and time point are not known.

Turning to this clonotype: The CDR3 does not close with the conserved phenylalanine or tryptophan, likely indicating a read error. V gene TRBV20-1 combines with J gene TRBJ1-4; tentative D call: TRBD1 (6 bases). This CDR3 is 12 amino acids long. The V gene lost 6 bases and the J gene lost 5 bases, with 10 bases spanning the gap. Germline loops: CDR1 DFQATT, CDR2 SNEGSKA (reference sequence). CDR3 in amino acids: CSARQGNEKLFC. As DNA, the CDR3 is TGCAGTGCCCGGCAGGGGAATGAAAAACTGTTTTGT.

This clonotype was seen only a few times. CDR3 region: CSARGDRVLDGYTF. Written as DNA, the CDR3 is TGCAGTGCTAGAGGGGACAGGGTACTTGATGGCTACACCTTC. This rearrangement joins TRBV20-1 to TRBJ1-2; 9 nucleotides match TRBD1. The CDR3 is made up of 14 amino acids. With V trimmed by 1 base and J by 6 bases, 6 bases remained unmatched. The germline V gene has CDR1 DFQATT and CDR2 SNEGSKA (reference sequence).

This clonotype was seen a few times. V usage is TRBV2 and J usage is TRBJ1-1, with D perhaps matching TRBD1 (5 bases). CDR3 length: 13 residues. Trimming removed 7 bases at V and 1 base at J, with 10 bases between. CDR1 and CDR2 from the germline V gene are SNHLY and FYNNEI. CDR3 sequence: CASNQGSNTEAFF. The CDR3 bases are TGTGCCAGCAATCAGGGCTCGAACACTGAAGCTTTCTTT.

There are a few counts of this clonotype. The chain links TRBV5-1 to TRBJ1-2; 12 bases match TRBD1. J was trimmed by 4 bases and V by 3 bases; bases with no gene match: 7. This CDR3 region has 16 residues. The V gene's germline CDR1 is SGHRS and CDR2 YFSETQ. The CDR3 DNA reads TGCGCCAGCAGCTATGCTCCGGGACAGGGGGCCTATGGCTACACCTTC. The encoded protein is CASSYAPGQGAYGYTF.

V usage is TRBV6-2 or TRBV6-3 and J usage is TRBJ2-5, with TRBD2 matching over 9 bases. Germline-derived CDR1 and CDR2 are MNHEY and SVGEGT. This CDR3 is 14 amino acids long. The trim removed 10 bases at V and 5 bases at J, leaving 11 bases unmatched. This CDR3 is CATRVAGDRETQYF. Written as DNA, the CDR3 is TGTGCCACCCGGGTAGCGGGAGATCGGGAGACCCAGTACTTC.

This chain joins TRBV9 and TRBJ2-6; D unclear. The germline CDR1 and CDR2 sequences are SGDLS and YYNGEE. The CDR3 runs 17 residues. V was trimmed by 0 bases and J by 1 base, leaving 11 bases between them. In nucleotides, the CDR3 is TGTGCCAGCAGCGTAGCCTCCTTGGGGTCTGGGGCCAACGTCCTGACTTTC. Translating gives CASSVASLGSGANVLTF. Complete variable domain (other parts from reference TRBV9 and TRBJ2-6): DSGVTQTPKHLITATGQRVTLRCSPRSGDLSVYWYQQSLDQGLQFLIQYYNGEERAKGNILERFSAQQFPDLHSELNLSSLELGDSALYFCASSVASLGSGANVLTFGAGSRLTVL.

J is TRBJ2-2 and V is TRBV2; tentatively, D is TRBD1 (6 bases). The V gene lost 8 bases and the J gene lost 3 bases, with 13 bases spanning the gap. Germline CDR1 and CDR2: SNHLY and FYNNEI. The CDR3 is 14 residues long. The CDR3 DNA reads TGTGCCAGCTCCCAGAGGGGGTACACCGGGGAGCTGTTTTTT. It codes for CASSQRGYTGELFF.

This clonotype was counted once. The CDR3 here is CASTGQGAEAFF. In DNA, the CDR3 is TGTGCCAGCACCGGACAGGGAGCTGAAGCTTTCTTT. This chain links TRBV7-9 with TRBJ1-1, with TRBD1 matching 8 bases. Losses at the gene ends were 7 bases for V and 6 bases for J; bases not matched to a gene: 4. CDR3 length equals 12 residues. Germline loops: CDR1 SEHNR, CDR2 FQNEAQ (reference sequence).

Comments on this clonotype: Sequence at one end of the junction differs from germline and may be a read error. The chain has TRBV4-2 and TRBJ2-7; 7 bases map to TRBD1. The germline CDR1 and CDR2 sequences are LGHNA and YNFKEQ. The CDR3 totals 13 residues. CDR3 protein: CAGSPLSGGEQYF. In nucleotides, the CDR3 is TGTGCCGGCAGCCCCTTGTCAGGGGGTGAGCAGTACTTC.

The chain uses TRBV29-1 and TRBJ2-7, with D tentatively TRBD1 or TRBD2 (6 bases each). CDR1 is SQVTM, CDR2 ANQGSEA, per germline. Trimming pared 4 bases from V and 0 bases from J, leaving 13 bases between. The CDR3 has 14 residues. CDR3 sequence: CSVVGGASSYEQYF. The CDR3 nucleotides are TGCAGCGTTGTCGGGGGCGCTAGCTCCTACGAGCAGTACTTC.

In its sample, this clonotype was seen a few times. The J gene is TRBJ1-2, the V gene TRBV4-2, with D possibly being TRBD1 (5 bases). The germline V gene has CDR1 LGHNA and CDR2 YNFKEQ. V was cut by 0 bases and J by 4 bases, with 15 bases left in between. The CDR3 length is 16 residues. Here the CDR3 reads CASSQDYPGPAYGYTF. DNA for the CDR3: TGTGCCAGCAGCCAAGATTACCCGGGGCCGGCCTATGGCTACACCTTC.

This chain connects TRBV29-1 to TRBJ1-1; the D gene is possibly TRBD1 (5 bases). CDR3 length: 14 amino acids. The V and J ends lost 1 base and 2 bases respectively, with 11 bases between them. Germline V gives CDR1 SQVTM, CDR2 ANQGSEA. The CDR3 sequence is CSVEVWDRNTEAFF. DNA for the CDR3: TGCAGCGTTGAAGTATGGGACCGTAACACTGAAGCTTTCTTT.

This clonotype was counted at least ten times. The J gene is TRBJ2-3, the V gene TRBV5-1, with 7 positions matching TRBD2. Germline CDR1 is SGHRS and CDR2 is YFSETQ. The CDR3 covers 14 residues. With V trimmed by 2 bases and J by 2 bases, 2 bases remained unmatched. The CDR3 DNA reads TGCGCCAGCAGCTTCAGCGGGACCACAGATACGCAGTATTTT. Amino acid sequence: CASSFSGTTDTQYF.

This clonotype has only one observation. V is TRBV11-3 and J is TRBJ2-3; weak D call: TRBD2 (5 bases). V was trimmed by 0 bases and J by 2 bases, leaving 15 bases between them. Looked up from germline, CDR1 is SGHNT and CDR2 is YENEEA. The CDR3 spans 17 residues. In DNA form, the CDR3 reads TGTGCCAGCAGCTTAGATCGGCGGAGGTCCCTCACAGATACGCAGTATTTT. It encodes CASSLDRRRSLTDTQYF.

V gene TRBV5-5 combines with J gene TRBJ2-7; TRBD1 aligns across 8 bases. Germline V gives CDR1 SGHKS, CDR2 YYEKEE (reference sequence). The V segment lost 0 bases and the J segment 7 bases; nucleotides outside the gene matches: 6. The CDR3 is 14 residues long. DNA of the CDR3: TGTGCCAGCAGCTTGGTGACAGGGGTGCGAGAGCAGTACTTC. Translation gives CASSLVTGVREQYF. Drawing the rest from reference TRBV5-5 and TRBJ2-7, the complete variable domain is DAGVTQSPTHLIKTRGQQVTLRCSPISGHKSVSWYQQVLGQGPQFIFQYYEKEERGRGNFPDRFSARQFPNYSSELNVNALLLGDSALYLCASSLVTGVREQYFGPGTRLTVT.

On this clonotype itself: The conserved phenylalanine or tryptophan is not found at the CDR3 terminus, so this likely reflects a read error. Here the CDR3 reads CASSGGAHPFSYNEQFL. Here the CDR3 DNA reads TGTGCCAGCAGTGGAGGGGCCCACCCCTTCTCCTACAATGAGCAGTTCTTA. The rearrangement joins TRBV7-7 to TRBJ2-1; D may be TRBD2 (6 bases). The V gene's germline CDR1 is SSHAT and CDR2 FNYEAQ (reference sequence). This CDR3 region has 17 residues. V shed 6 bases and J shed 0 bases, with 18 bases lying between them.

This clonotype has only a few counts. The chain combines TRBV7-2 with TRBJ1-3; 7 nucleotides align to TRBD1. V lost 5 bases, J lost 0 bases, and 4 bases stayed unmatched. The CDR3 spans 15 residues. CDR1 and CDR2 (germline): SGHTA, FQGNSA. The CDR3 DNA sequence: TGTGCCAGCAGCCCGGGACAGAACTCTGGAAACACCATATATTTT. This encodes CASSPGQNSGNTIYF.

V gene TRBV5-5 combines with J gene TRBJ1-1; D may be TRBD1 (5 bases). The CDR3 contains 15 residues. The germline V gene has CDR1 SGHKS and CDR2 YYEKEE (reference sequence). V lost 1 base, J lost 7 bases, and 17 bases lay in between. The CDR3 DNA reads TGTGCCAGCAGCTTGAGTCTCGGGACTGCCAATGAAGCTTTCTTT. It encodes CASSLSLGTANEAFF.

A few counts support this clonotype. This chain uses TRBV5-4 with TRBJ1-2; D may be TRBD1 (5 bases). This CDR3 comprises 13 residues. V lost 2 bases, J lost 3 bases, and 8 bases lay in between. Germline V lookup: CDR1 SGHNT, CDR2 YYREEE (reference sequence). The CDR3 DNA is TGTGCCAGCAGCTTCGGCAGGGACTATGGCTACACCTTC. Amino acid sequence: CASSFGRDYGYTF.

The chain is built from TRBV29-1 and TRBJ1-1, with D possibly matching TRBD1 (6 bases). Germline CDR1 reads SQVTM; CDR2 reads ANQGSEA. This CDR3 is built from 11 residues. Trimming pared 8 bases from V and 6 bases from J, leaving 13 bases between. The chain's CDR3 is CSHGTFAEAFF. CDR3 DNA: TGCAGCCATGGGACATTCGCTGAAGCTTTCTTT. Full variable domain (rest looked up from reference TRBV29-1 and TRBJ1-1): SAVISQKPSRDICQRGTSLTIQCQVDSQVTMMFWYRQQPGQSLTLIATANQGSEATYESGFVIDKFPISRPNLTFSTLTVSNMSPEDSSIYLCSHGTFAEAFFGQGTRLTVV.

The chain links TRBV18 to TRBJ1-1; 10 bases match TRBD1. V lost 3 bases to trimming and J lost 4 bases; unmatched junction nucleotides: 11. The CDR3 spans 17 residues. Germline CDR1 reads KGHSH; CDR2 reads LQKENI. The CDR3 nucleotides read TGTGCCAGCTCACCTTCCTCTCCGGGACAGGGGACCACTGAAGCTTTCTTT. Translated, it gives CASSPSSPGQGTTEAFF.

This clonotype was seen more than once but under ten times. The chain couples TRBV9 to TRBJ2-7, with D possibly called TRBD1 or TRBD2 (5 bases each). This CDR3 has 14 residues. CDR1 and CDR2 (germline): SGDLS, YYNGEE. Between the trimmed V and J ends, which lost 0 bases and 6 bases, there was a span of 13 bases. As DNA, the CDR3 is TGTGCCAGCAGCGTAGGGGCAAAGGGGACCGAGCAGTACTTC. Its translation: CASSVGAKGTEQYF. The whole variable domain, remainder taken from reference TRBV9 and TRBJ2-7, is DSGVTQTPKHLITATGQRVTLRCSPRSGDLSVYWYQQSLDQGLQFLIQYYNGEERAKGNILERFSAQQFPDLHSELNLSSLELGDSALYFCASSVGAKGTEQYFGPGTRLTVT.

This clonotype was seen only a few times. The J gene is TRBJ2-5, the V gene TRBV5-1; tentative D call: TRBD2 (6 bases). V dropped 4 bases and J dropped 2 bases, with 12 bases sitting between them. The CDR3 consists of 14 residues. The germline CDR1 and CDR2 sequences are SGHRS and YFSETQ. DNA for the CDR3: TGCGCCAGCAGCGGAGGGGACCGGCAAGAGACCCAGTACTTC. It encodes CASSGGDRQETQYF.

This sequence joins TRBV5-6 and TRBJ1-2; D ambiguous. Germline CDR1 reads SGHDT; CDR2 reads YYEEEE. The CDR3 loop spans 14 amino acids. Trimming shortened V by 0 bases and J by 3 bases, and 9 bases separated the two germline ends. DNA of the CDR3: TGTGCCAGCAGCTTGGTGGCAGTTCACTATGGCTACACCTTC. Its protein product is CASSLVAVHYGYTF.

The rearrangement joins TRBV20-1 to TRBJ1-5; the D gene is possibly TRBD1 (5 bases). There are 15 residues in the CDR3. Germline V CDR1 and CDR2: DFQATT, SNEGSKA (reference sequence). Between the trimmed V and J ends, which lost 0 bases and 2 bases, there was a span of 11 bases. CDR3 bases: TGCAGTGCTAGAGAAGGGACCGTTGGCAATCAGCCCCAGCATTTT. Residues: CSAREGTVGNQPQHF.

Only a few counts were recorded for this clonotype. The V gene is TRBV5-1, the J gene TRBJ1-1; 7 nucleotides agree with TRBD1. This CDR3 has 14 residues. V gave up 2 bases and J gave up 5 bases; unmatched junction bases: 6. Looked up from germline, CDR1 is SGHRS and CDR2 is YFSETQ. The CDR3 region is CASSFTGAGTEAFF. The CDR3 nucleotides are TGCGCCAGCAGCTTTACAGGGGCGGGAACTGAAGCTTTCTTT. Looking up the rest from reference TRBV5-1 and TRBJ1-1 gives the full variable domain: KAGVTQTPRYLIKTRGQQVTLSCSPISGHRSVSWYQQTPGQGLQFLFEYFSETQRNKGNFPGRFSGRQFSNSRSEMNVSTLELGDSALYLCASSFTGAGTEAFFGQGTRLTVV.

The chain couples TRBV7-2 to TRBJ1-5; D not resolved. Deletions cut 3 bases from V and 3 bases from J, with 12 bases between. This CDR3 has 15 amino acids. Germline CDR1 SGHTA, CDR2 FQGNSA. CDR3 in amino acids: CASSFSGVINQPQHF. DNA of the CDR3: TGTGCCAGCAGCTTTAGCGGGGTTATCAATCAGCCCCAGCATTTT. The full variable domain, rest sourced from reference TRBV7-2 and TRBJ1-5, is GAGVSQSPSNKVTEKGKDVELRCDPISGHTALYWYRQSLGQGLEFLIYFQGNSAPDKSGLPSDRFSAERTGGSVSTLTIQRTQQEDSAVYLCASSFSGVINQPQHFGDGTRLSIL.

This clonotype was counted a few times. This sequence joins TRBV6-2 or TRBV6-3 and TRBJ2-7, with TRBD1 matching over 8 bases. The trim removed 6 bases at V and 3 bases at J, leaving 13 bases unmatched. The CDR3 contains 16 residues. Germline V gene data show CDR1 as MNHEY and CDR2 as SVGEGT. CDR3 loop: CASSTETGQANYEQYF. The CDR3 DNA reads as TGTGCCAGCAGCACTGAGACGGGACAGGCCAACTACGAGCAGTACTTC.

CDR3 nucleotides: TGTGCCAGCAGCTTATGGTTGGGGAGGGGGCTCACTGAAGCTTTCTTT. Encoded protein: CASSLWLGRGLTEAFF. The rearrangement joins TRBV7-9 to TRBJ1-1; 7 nucleotides align to TRBD1. Germline-derived CDR1 and CDR2 are SEHNR and FQNEAQ (reference sequence). After removal of 2 bases from V and 4 bases from J, the junction contained 10 bases not matched to a gene. The CDR3 spans 16 residues.

This clonotype was seen a handful of times. This chain links TRBV12-3 or TRBV12-4 with TRBJ2-7; D is unclear. The CDR3 spans 15 residues. Trimming took 5 bases from V and 3 from J, leaving 17 bases between them. The CDR3 sequence: CASSNPGRMGYEQYF. The CDR3 DNA is TGTGCCAGCAGTAACCCTGGACGGATGGGCTACGAGCAGTACTTC.